This T cell receptor beta chain was documented in a study of CXCR3-negative and CXCR3-positive naive CD8 T cells. Study-wide results and caveats: The study found CXCR3 expression partially decreased after cryopreservation and ran most assays on fresh PBMCs. TRB CDR3 properties were used to infer TCR strength, and surface CD5 was comparable between naive subsets. Diversity ran similarly high across both naive subsets but far lower in memory CD8+ cells. Naive CXCR3-positive cells had TRB CDR3s more hydrophobic than those of CXCR3-negative naive cells.

The TRB libraries of cDNA were built by UMI-labeled 5' RACE. Reprocessing the 5' RACE reads, TCRdb reports a single entry for every CDR3 protein and omits DNA. The sample data list 5,300 or so distinct CDR3 sequences. According to its frequency, this clonotype is medium-sized. Its antigen is unknown. This receptor was taken from a human donor in good health. Some clones in this sample may be carry-over from other donors' samples. Sequencing was performed on naive CXCR3+ CD8+ T cells from blood. This sample's subset: CD45RO-CCR7+CD27+CD95- naive CD8+ T cells expressing CXCR3 (TNR3+).

The chain's CDR3 is CSARDSLYEQYF. The gene calls are TRBV20-1 and TRBJ2-7; the D call of TRBD1 rests on TCRdb alone, since no DNA is present to check it. CDR1 and CDR2 from the germline V gene are DFQATT and SNEGSKA (reference sequence). This CDR3 has 12 residues.